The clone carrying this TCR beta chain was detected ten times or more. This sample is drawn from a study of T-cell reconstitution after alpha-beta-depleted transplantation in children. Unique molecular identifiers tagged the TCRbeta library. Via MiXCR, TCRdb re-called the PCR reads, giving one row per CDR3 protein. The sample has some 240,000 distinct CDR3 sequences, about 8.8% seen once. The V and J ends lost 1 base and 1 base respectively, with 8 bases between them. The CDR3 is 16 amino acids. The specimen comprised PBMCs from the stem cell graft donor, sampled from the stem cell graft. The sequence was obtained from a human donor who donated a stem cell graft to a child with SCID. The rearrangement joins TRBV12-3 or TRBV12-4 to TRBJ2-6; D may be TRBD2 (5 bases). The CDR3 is CASSLGRGSGANVLTF. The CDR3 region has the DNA TGTGCCAGCAGTTTAGGTCGGGGATCTGGGGCCAACGTCCTGACTTTC.